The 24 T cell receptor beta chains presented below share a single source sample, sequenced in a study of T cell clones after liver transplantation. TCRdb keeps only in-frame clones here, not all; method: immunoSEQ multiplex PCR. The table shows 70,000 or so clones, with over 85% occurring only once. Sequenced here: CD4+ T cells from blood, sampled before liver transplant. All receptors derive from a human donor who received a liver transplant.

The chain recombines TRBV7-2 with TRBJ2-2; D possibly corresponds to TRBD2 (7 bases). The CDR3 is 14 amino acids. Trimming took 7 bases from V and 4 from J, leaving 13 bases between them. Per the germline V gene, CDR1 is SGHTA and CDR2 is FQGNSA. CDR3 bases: TGTGCCAGCATCGAGGGGGGGCCCACCGGGGAGCTGTTTTTT. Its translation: CASIEGGPTGELFF.

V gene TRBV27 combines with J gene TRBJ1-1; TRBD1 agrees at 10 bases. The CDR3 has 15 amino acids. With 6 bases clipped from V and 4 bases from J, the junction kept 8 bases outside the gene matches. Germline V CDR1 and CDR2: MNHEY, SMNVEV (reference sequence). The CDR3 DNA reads TGTGCCAGCAGACCCCCGGGACAGGGGAGCACTGAAGCTTTCTTT. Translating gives CASRPPGQGSTEAFF.

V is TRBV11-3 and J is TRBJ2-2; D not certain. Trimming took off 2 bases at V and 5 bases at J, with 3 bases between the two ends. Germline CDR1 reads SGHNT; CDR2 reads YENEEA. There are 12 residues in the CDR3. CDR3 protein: CASSLFTGELFF. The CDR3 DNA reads TGTGCCAGCAGCTTATTTACCGGGGAGCTGTTTTTT.

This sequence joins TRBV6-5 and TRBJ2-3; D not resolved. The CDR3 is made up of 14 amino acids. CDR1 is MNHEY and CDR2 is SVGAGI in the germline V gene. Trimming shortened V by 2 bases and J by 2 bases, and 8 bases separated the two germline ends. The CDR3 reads CASSYRVTTDTQYF. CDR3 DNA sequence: TGTGCCAGCAGTTACCGGGTCACCACAGATACGCAGTATTTT.

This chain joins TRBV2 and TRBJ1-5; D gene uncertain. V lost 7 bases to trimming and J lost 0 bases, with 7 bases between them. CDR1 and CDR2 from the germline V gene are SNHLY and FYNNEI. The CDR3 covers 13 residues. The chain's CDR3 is CASTGNSNQPQHF. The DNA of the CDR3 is TGTGCCAGCACTGGGAATAGCAATCAGCCCCAGCATTTT.

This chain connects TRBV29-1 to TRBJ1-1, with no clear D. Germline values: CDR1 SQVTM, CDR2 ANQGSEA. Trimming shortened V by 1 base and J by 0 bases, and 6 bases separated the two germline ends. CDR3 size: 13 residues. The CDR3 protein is CSVEGEMNTEAFF. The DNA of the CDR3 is TGCAGCGTTGAAGGCGAAATGAACACTGAAGCTTTCTTT.

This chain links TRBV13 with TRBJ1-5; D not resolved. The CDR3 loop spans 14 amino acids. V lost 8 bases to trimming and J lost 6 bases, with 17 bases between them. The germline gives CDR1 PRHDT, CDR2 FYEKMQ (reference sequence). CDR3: CASPIRVTLQPQHF. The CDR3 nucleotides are TGTGCCAGCCCCATCCGGGTTACTCTTCAGCCCCAGCATTTT.

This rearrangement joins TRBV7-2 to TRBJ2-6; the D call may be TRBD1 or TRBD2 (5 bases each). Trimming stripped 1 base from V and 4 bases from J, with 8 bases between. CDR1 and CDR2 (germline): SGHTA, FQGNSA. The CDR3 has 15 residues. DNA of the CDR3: TGTGCCAGCAGCTTAGAGGGGAGCGGGGCCAACGTCCTGACTTTC. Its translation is CASSLEGSGANVLTF.

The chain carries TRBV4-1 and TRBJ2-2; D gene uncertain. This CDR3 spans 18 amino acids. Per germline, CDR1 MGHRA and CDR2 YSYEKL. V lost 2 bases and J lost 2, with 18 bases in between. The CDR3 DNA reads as TGCGCCAGCAGCCAAAACCTTGGGCGAACGACCAACACCGGGGAGCTGTTTTTT. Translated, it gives CASSQNLGRTTNTGELFF.

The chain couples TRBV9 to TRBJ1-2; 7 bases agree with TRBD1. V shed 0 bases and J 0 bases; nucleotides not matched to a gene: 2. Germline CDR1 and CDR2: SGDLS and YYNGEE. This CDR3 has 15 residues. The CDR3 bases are TGTGCCAGCAGCGTAGCCGGGACAGCTAACTATGGCTACACCTTC. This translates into CASSVAGTANYGYTF.

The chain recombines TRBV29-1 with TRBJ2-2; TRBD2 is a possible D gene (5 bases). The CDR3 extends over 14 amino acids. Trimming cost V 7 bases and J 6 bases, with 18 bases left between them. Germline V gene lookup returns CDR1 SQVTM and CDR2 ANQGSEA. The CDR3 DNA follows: TGCAGCGCGAAGATCGGAGGCGGATCCGGGGAGCTGTTTTTT. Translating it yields CSAKIGGGSGELFF.

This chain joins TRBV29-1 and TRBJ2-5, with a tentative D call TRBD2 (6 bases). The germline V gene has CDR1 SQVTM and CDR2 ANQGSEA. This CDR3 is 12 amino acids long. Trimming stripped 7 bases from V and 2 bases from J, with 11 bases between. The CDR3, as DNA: TGCAGCGCGGAGGGATCACAAGAGACCCAGTACTTC. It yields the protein CSAEGSQETQYF.

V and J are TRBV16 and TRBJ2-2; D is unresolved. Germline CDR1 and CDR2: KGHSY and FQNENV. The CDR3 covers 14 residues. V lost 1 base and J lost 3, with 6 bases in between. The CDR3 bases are TGTGCCAGCAGCCAATTGTCAGACACCGGGGAGCTGTTTTTT. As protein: CASSQLSDTGELFF.

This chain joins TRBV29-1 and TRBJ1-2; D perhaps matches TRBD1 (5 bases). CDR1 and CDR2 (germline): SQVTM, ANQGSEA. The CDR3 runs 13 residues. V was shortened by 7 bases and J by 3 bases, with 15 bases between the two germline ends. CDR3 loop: CSAGIGTYYGYTF. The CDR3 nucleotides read TGCAGCGCCGGGATCGGGACTTACTATGGCTACACCTTC.

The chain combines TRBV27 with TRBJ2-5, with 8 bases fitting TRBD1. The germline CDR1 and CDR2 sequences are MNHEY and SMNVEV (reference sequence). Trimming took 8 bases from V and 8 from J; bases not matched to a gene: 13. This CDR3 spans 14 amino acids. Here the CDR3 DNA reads TGTGCCAGCTCCCCCGGGACAGGCGGATCTACCCAGTACTTC. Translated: CASSPGTGGSTQYF.

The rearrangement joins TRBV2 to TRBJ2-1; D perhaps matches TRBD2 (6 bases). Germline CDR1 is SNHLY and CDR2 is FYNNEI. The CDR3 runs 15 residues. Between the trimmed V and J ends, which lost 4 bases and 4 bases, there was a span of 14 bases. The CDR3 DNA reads TGTGCCAGCAGTGGACTAGTTCCCCAATACAATGAGCAGTTCTTC. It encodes CASSGLVPQYNEQFF. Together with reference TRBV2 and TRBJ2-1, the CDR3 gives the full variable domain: EPEVTQTPSHQVTQMGQEVILRCVPISNHLYFYWYRQILGQKVEFLVSFYNNEISEKSEIFDDQFSVERPDGSNFTLKIRSTKLEDSAMYFCASSGLVPQYNEQFFGPGTRLTVL.

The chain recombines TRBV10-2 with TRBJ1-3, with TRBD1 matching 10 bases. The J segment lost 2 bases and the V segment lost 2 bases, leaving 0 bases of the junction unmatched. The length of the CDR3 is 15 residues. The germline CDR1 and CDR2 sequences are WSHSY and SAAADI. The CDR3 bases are TGCGCCAGCAGTGAGGGACAGGGGGCTGGAAACACCATATATTTT. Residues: CASSEGQGAGNTIYF.

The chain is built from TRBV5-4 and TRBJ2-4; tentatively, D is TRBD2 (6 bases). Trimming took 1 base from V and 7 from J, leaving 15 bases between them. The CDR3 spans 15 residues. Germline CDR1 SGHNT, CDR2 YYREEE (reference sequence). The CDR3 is CASSLTWKGRNIQYF. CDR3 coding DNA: TGTGCCAGCAGCTTGACGTGGAAGGGGAGGAACATTCAGTACTTC.

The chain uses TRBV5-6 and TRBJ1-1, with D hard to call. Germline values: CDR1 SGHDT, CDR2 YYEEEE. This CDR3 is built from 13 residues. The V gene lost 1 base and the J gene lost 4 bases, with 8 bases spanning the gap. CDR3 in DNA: TGTGCCAGCAGCTTGTTGCGGGGCACTGAAGCTTTCTTT. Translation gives CASSLLRGTEAFF.

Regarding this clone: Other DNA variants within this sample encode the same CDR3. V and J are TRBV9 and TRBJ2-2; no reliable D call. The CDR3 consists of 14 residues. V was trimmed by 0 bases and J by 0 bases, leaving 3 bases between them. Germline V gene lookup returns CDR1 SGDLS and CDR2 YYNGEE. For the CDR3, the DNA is TGTGCCAGCAGCGTAGCGGCGAACACCGGGGAGCTGTTTTTT. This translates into CASSVAANTGELFF.

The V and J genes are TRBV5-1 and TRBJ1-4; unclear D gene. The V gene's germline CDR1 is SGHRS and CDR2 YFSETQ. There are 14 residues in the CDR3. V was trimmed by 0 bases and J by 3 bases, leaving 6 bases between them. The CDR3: CASSLGAANEKLFF. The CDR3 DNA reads TGCGCCAGCAGCTTGGGCGCAGCTAATGAAAAACTGTTTTTT.

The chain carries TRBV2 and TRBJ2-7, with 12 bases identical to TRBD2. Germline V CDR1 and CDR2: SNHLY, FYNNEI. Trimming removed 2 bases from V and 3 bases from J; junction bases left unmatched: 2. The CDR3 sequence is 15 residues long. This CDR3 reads CASSEILAGGYEQYF. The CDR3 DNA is TGTGCCAGCAGTGAAATACTAGCGGGAGGCTACGAGCAGTACTTC.

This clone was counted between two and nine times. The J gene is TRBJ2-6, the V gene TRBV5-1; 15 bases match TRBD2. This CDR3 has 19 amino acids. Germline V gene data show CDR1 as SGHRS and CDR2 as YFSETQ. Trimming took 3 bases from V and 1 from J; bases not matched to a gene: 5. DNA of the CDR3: TGCGCCAGCAGCTCTACGGGACTAGCGGGAGGTTCTGGGGCCAACGTCCTGACTTTC. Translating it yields CASSSTGLAGGSGANVLTF.

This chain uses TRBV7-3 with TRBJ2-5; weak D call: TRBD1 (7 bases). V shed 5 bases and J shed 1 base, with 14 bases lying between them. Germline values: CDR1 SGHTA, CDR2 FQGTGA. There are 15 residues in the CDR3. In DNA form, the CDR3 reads TGTGCCAGCAGCGAAAACAGGGGAGGCCAAGAGACCCAGTACTTC. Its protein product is CASSENRGGQETQYF. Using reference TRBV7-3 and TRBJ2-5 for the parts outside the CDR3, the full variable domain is GAGVSQTPSNKVTEKGKYVELRCDPISGHTALYWYRQSLGQGPEFLIYFQGTGAADDSGLPNDRFFAVRPEGSVSTLKIQRTERGDSAVYLCASSENRGGQETQYFGPGTRLLVL.